The 5 T cell receptor beta chains given below trace back to one sample, sequenced in a study of OX40 agonist ivuxolimab in advanced cancers. Data came from immunoSEQ multiplex PCR; TCRdb stores just in-frame clones and leaves some out. Of roughly 75,000 clones listed, 85% to 95% are singletons. The sample consisted of CD4+ or CD8+ T cells sorted from blood, taken in a trial of the OX40 agonist ivuxolimab. The receptors stem from an adult with an advanced solid tumor such as melanoma, head and neck, liver or kidney cancer.

V and J are TRBV19 and TRBJ1-2; D call uncertain. The V gene's germline CDR1 is LNHDA and CDR2 SQIVND (reference sequence). This CDR3 is 14 amino acids long. V dropped 3 bases and J dropped 8 bases, with 16 bases sitting between them. Here the CDR3 reads CASSIWKGLGGYTF. CDR3 bases: TGTGCCAGTAGTATTTGGAAAGGTCTAGGCGGCTACACCTTC.

This chain links TRBV27 with TRBJ1-5; no firm D call. The V end lost 5 bases, the J end lost 3 bases, and 8 bases lay between the germline ends. Germline-derived CDR1 and CDR2 are MNHEY and SMNVEV (reference sequence). CDR3 length: 13 amino acids. CDR3 sequence: CASSPRDNQPQHF. The CDR3 bases are TGTGCCAGCAGTCCCCGGGACAATCAGCCCCAGCATTTT.

This chain joins TRBV5-4 and TRBJ1-2; 11 bases agree with TRBD1. With 2 bases clipped from V and 8 bases from J, the junction kept 11 bases outside the gene matches. Germline V CDR1 and CDR2: SGHNT, YYREEE (reference sequence). This CDR3 spans 16 amino acids. The CDR3 DNA sequence: TGTGCCAGCAGCTTTGGGACAGGGGGAACTTCTTGGGGCTACACCTTC. The encoded protein is CASSFGTGGTSWGYTF.

The V call is TRBV4-1, the J call TRBJ2-7; TRBD1 matches 8 bases. Trimming took 0 bases from V and 0 from J; bases not matched to a gene: 4. This CDR3 comprises 16 residues. CDR1 MGHRA and CDR2 YSYEKL come from the germline V gene. The CDR3 nucleotides read TGCGCCAGCAGCCAAGATCGAGGGACAGGCTCCTACGAGCAGTACTTC. Its protein product is CASSQDRGTGSYEQYF.

The chain recombines TRBV19 with TRBJ2-1, with D possibly being TRBD1 (7 bases). The CDR3 extends over 11 amino acids. The germline V and J ends were trimmed by 7 bases and 10 bases, with 11 bases remaining between them. Germline-derived CDR1 and CDR2 are LNHDA and SQIVND (reference sequence). The CDR3 coding sequence is TGTGCCAGTATTCAGGGGGGCGAGCAGTTCTTC. Translated: CASIQGGEQFF.